This T cell receptor (beta chain) was captured by sequencing in a study of CD4 and CD8 cells across lung adenocarcinoma regions. TCRdb called the PCR reads again in MiXCR, with one record for every CDR3 protein. The sample shows more than 11,000 distinct CDR3 sequences, around 45% of them seen only once. Germline-derived CDR1 and CDR2 are GTSNPN and SVGIG (reference sequence). V dropped 2 bases and J dropped 1 base, with 15 bases sitting between them. CDR3 length: 15 residues. This clonotype showed up just a few times. Samples came from patients with localized non-small cell lung adenocarcinoma. This chain connects TRBV30 to TRBJ2-7; D remains unclear. This clonotype was sampled from a male donor with lung adenocarcinoma. The CD4 and CD8 labels of this study may be unreliable. The sequencing sample was made of CD4+ T cells from the center of a lung tumor. The CDR3, as DNA: TGTGCCTGGAGTCCTCCCCTTGTGGGGTCCTACGAGCAGTACTTC. This codes for CAWSPPLVGSYEQYF.